This T cell receptor beta chain was obtained from a study of cytomegalovirus exposure and HLA in healthy donors. As regards this clone: The antigen remains unidentified.

The study's findings and limits: In a later analysis, V- and J-gene trimming of beta chains associated with a DCLRE1C missense variant, replicated independently.

The study ran its PCR with 60 Vbeta and 13 Jbeta primers. Only in-frame clones appear in the TCRdb table, and some are missing; sequencing was by immunoSEQ multiplex PCR. The data contain 40,000 or so clones, approximately 72% of them singletons. V dropped 8 bases and J dropped 11 bases, with 18 bases sitting between them. The V gene's germline CDR1 is GTSNPN and CDR2 SVGIG (reference sequence). The CDR3 is made up of 11 amino acids. The receptor's source is a woman in her thirties in good health and CMV-seronegative. The sequenced sample was PBMCs. V and J are TRBV30 and TRBJ1-2; the D is unclear. CDR3 residues: CALPRAAYYTF. In DNA, the CDR3 is TGTGCCCTGCCGAGGGCCGCCTATTACACCTTC. The complete variable domain, with remaining parts taken from reference TRBV30 and TRBJ1-2, reads SQTIHQWPATLVQPVGSPLSLECTVEGTSNPNLYWYRQAAGRGLQLLFYSVGIGQISSEVPQNLSASRPQDRQFILSSKKLLLSDSGFYLCALPRAAYYTFGSGTRLTVV.